A single T cell receptor beta chain is shown here with its context. Its recognized antigen is unknown. The input lacks base qualities; no much larger clone sits a single base away. The CDR3, from cysteine to phenylalanine, totals 14 residues. The CDR3 DNA has 42 bases and is translated from base 1. Trimming removed 5 bases from V and 7 bases from J; the gene matches leave 11 bases unexplained. The CDR1 and CDR2 encoded by the germline V gene are SQVTM and ANQGSEA. The data originate from a study of cytomegalovirus exposure and HLA in healthy donors (dated by TCRdb to 2016 to 2017). For context, the study as a whole: An earlier analysis of 587 of the donors reported approximately 260 Gb of sequence data and around 110 million unique TCR beta sequences obtained from about 179 million T cells. The study was designed to test whether signatures of past pathogen exposure could be identified by cataloging public T cell receptors. Donor age, sex, ethnicity and CMV serostatus were compiled together with the repertoire data. Roughly 300 gigabases of sequencing data and 75 million to 85 million unique TCR sequences made up an early release that covered over 550 HLA-typed donors. Typing coverage varied by locus: about 620-630 donors for A, B, C, DRB1 and DQB1; approximately 500 for DQA1; about 600 for DPA1; roughly 450 for DPB1. To predict cytomegalovirus infection status, the study combined high-throughput TCR immunosequencing, statistical association of individual TCRs with disease status, and machine learning. To study patterns of TCR occurrence, a later analysis re-analyzed previously published TCR beta repertoires from around 700 donors and added high-resolution HLA genotyping. The T cell repertoires of 670 or so subjects were profiled by immunosequencing and related to cytomegalovirus serostatus. An earlier analysis of about 620 of the donors applied high-throughput TCR beta sequencing to assess whether each TCR beta V gene segment acted as functional or pseudogenic. All discovery cohort repertoires had been generated using a single sequencing platform. Of the 350 to 450 genotyped donors, about 80% fell in the genetic ancestry cluster associated with self-reported Caucasian donors. Several DR-DQ haplotypes were handled as single units for association and clustering because linkage in the cohort was strong. Among roughly 400 genotyped donors of the cohort, an average of roughly 230,000 unique TCR beta nucleotide sequences was sequenced per donor, of which roughly 17% were non-productive. Class I and class II HLA loci were covered by the typing at four-digit resolution. In a later genetic analysis, genome-wide SNP genotypes for about 55% of the 666 donors were used, and that subset was treated as a discovery cohort. The later analysis used no new phenotypic data to find candidate immune exposures, relying instead on TCR beta sequences and their occurrence across donors. A separate validation cohort of roughly 130 different subjects was used in addition to the roughly 620-subject first cohort.

Libraries were constructed by the immunoSEQ multiplex PCR assay. For the multiplex PCR, a mixture combining 60 forward primers for TCR Vbeta segments and 13 reverse primers for TCR Jbeta segments was used. The CDR3 region of rearranged TCR beta genes was amplified from genomic DNA by a multiplex PCR assay. Amplified TCR beta libraries were sequenced as 87-base-pair reads on the Illumina HiSeq System. The authors' analysis ran thus. A later analysis tallied 70 million to 100 million unique TCR beta chains across the 666 repertoires, and about 12 million of those chains were shared by two or more donors. Raw reads were error-corrected and collapsed into unique sequences with a nearest-neighbor algorithm that merged closely related sequences to remove PCR and sequencing errors. To assign V, D and J gene segments, CDR3 sequences were aligned to IMGT reference sequences. Each retained sequence needed at least a six-nucleotide match to both a V gene segment and a J gene segment. Rearrangements were called productive when the CDR3 lacked stop codons and stayed in frame with V and J; all others were non-productive. CDR3 was defined according to IMGT convention as the region running from the second conserved V-encoded cysteine to the conserved J-encoded phenylalanine. The earlier analysis of about 610 of the donors excluded sequences that lacked an unambiguous match to a single V gene segment. An earlier analysis of approximately 590 of the donors classified V segments as functional when productive rearrangements were above 56.7% and as segregating when the standard deviation between donors was above 5%. A statistical classification framework was built to diagnose cytomegalovirus status from the catalog of TCR beta chain sequences. In a later analysis, V and J genes were assigned by comparing TCR nucleotide sequences against IMGT/GENE-DB human TR gene sequences. The TCRdist pipeline was used in a later analysis to assign CDR3 sequences and most-parsimonious VDJ recombination scenarios. A later analysis defined each TCR beta chain by its CDR3 amino acid sequence plus V-gene family, and excluded reads lacking a unique V-gene family. As a way to deal with suspected cross-contamination and a sequencing artifact, a later analysis dropped roughly 620 nucleotide sequences that were highly shared and had low generation probability. For each public chain, a later analysis derived a clonal expansion index from normalized ranks of inferred template counts within each repertoire. Generation probabilities in a later analysis came from a VDJ recombination model fitted to out-of-frame rearrangements, and those results were checked against IGoR. In a later analysis, TCR-TCR, TCR-HLA and TCR-CMV co-occurrence was scored with hypergeometric tests, and a repertoire-size bias correction was applied to TCR pairs. A later analysis estimated false discovery rates by permuting HLA or CMV assignments 20 times. In a later analysis, co-occurring TCRs were grouped using DBSCAN, with TCRdist sequence similarity added in when clustering inside HLA-allele-positive subsets. Co-occurrence clustering excluded repertoires with fewer than 30,000 or more than 120,000 public chains, plus five with anomalous nucleotide sharing. TCRdb obtained this table from immuneACCESS and retained in-frame rearrangements with V and J assigned. These tables miss some clones; where compared with another copy, unresolved V genes account for less than half of the shortfall, and the remainder is unexplained. V, J and clone size are taken as reported in that table, and D and trimming were inferred from the DNA itself. A total of under 200,000 clones appear in this sample, about 85% of them only once. The leading ten clones occupy about 6.3% of the sample.

General findings and caveats noted by the study authors: Cytomegalovirus status was reported to be diagnosed by the classifier with high specificity and sensitivity in both the original and validation cohorts. In a later genetic analysis, fewer N-insertions in productive TCRs were reported among donors in an Asian-associated ancestry cluster than the 666-donor mean. At a false discovery rate of 0.05, a later analysis linked around 17,000 TCR beta sequences to specific HLA alleles. The only immune exposure information available for the cohort was CMV serostatus. Presence/absence analyses assumed roughly uniform sequencing depth across donors, an assumption that may not hold. HLA typing was unavailable for some donors at each locus, so association tests used only the typed subset. Three of the identified cytomegalovirus-associated TCR beta chains were confirmed in vitro to be specific for cytomegalovirus antigens. The earlier analysis of fewer than 750 of the donors excluded 15 to 20 rarely observed V segments, including chromosome 9 orphons, because counts were too low. According to a later analysis, parvovirus B19, influenza, CMV and Epstein-Barr virus appeared linked to several top co-occurrence clusters. In this cohort, only TCR beta chains were sequenced, and detectable features were limited by the absence of alpha or paired-chain data. In an earlier analysis of more than 500 of the donors, most TCR beta V segments appeared in productive rearrangements about 90% or about 30% of the time, broadly matching IMGT annotations. A further reported finding was that TCR beta sequences accurately predicted the HLA-A and HLA-B alleles for most subjects in the first cohort. In a later analysis, most CMV-associated TCR beta chains were found to appear HLA-restricted, with HLA associations seemingly driven largely by CMV exposure. A later analysis found that TCR association rates varied across HLA loci, with DRB1 alleles showing the most associated TCRs and HLA-C alleles the fewest. The study gave a list of 150 to 200 TCR beta chains associated with cytomegalovirus. Some IMGT-functional V segments, including TRBV6-2 and TRBV6-3, could not be distinguished by the 87-base-pair reads and were therefore excluded. While some public TCRs were present in many individuals, most TCR sequences turned up only very rarely across donors. Correlated functional status among segregating V segments might be attributable to linkage disequilibrium, but an unknown experimental factor could not be ruled out. It was suggested by the authors that the approach could potentially be generalized to other disease states and immunological phenotypes. In a later analysis, HLA-associated TCR beta chains were found to be more clonally expanded and to have lower generation probabilities than equally common non-associated chains. An association between a missense DCLRE1C variant and V-gene and J-gene trimming of TCR beta chains was found in a later genetic analysis and replicated in an independent cohort. The sequencing pipeline was judged likely to have produced a cluster of highly shared sequence variants as a technical artifact. Strong co-occurrence of HLA alleles, especially DR and DQ, made assigning TCR associations to individual alleles difficult.

In total, more than 500 healthy bone marrow donors made up the cohort. At the time of sampling, every cohort member was nominally healthy, though immune exposures that went unrecorded were likely present. The donor tested CMV seropositive, placing the donor among the approximately 310 seropositive members of the cohort. Every donor gave a peripheral blood sample, and the peripheral blood mononuclear cells from that sample were used for TCR beta sequencing. Genomic DNA was extracted from the blood cell samples with the Qiagen DNeasy Blood Extraction Kit. Input material: PBMCs. Recombination linked TRBV29-1 to TRBJ2-4; the junction holds 7 bases that match TRBD2. The receptor was isolated from a male donor in good health and CMV-seropositive. In nucleotides, the sequence is TGCAGCGTTCAAGTAGCGGGTGGCGAGAACATTCAGTACTTC. It encodes CSVQVAGGENIQYF.